These 9 T cell receptor beta chains came from one sample sequenced in a study of T cells in Graves' hyperthyroidism and ophthalmopathy. RNA transcripts served as the template for amplifying TCR beta CDR3 regions. Using the HTBI primer set, a first-round RT-PCR was run on the TCR CDR3. TCRdb reprocessed the multiplex PCR reads with MiXCR, giving one entry per CDR3 protein. This sample carries roughly 100,000 distinct CDR3 sequences, around 50% of them seen once, and the ten largest clones take roughly 26%. The sample consisted of blood. The receptor source for this set is a man between 40 and 49 years old with Graves' hyperthyroidism.

This sequence joins TRBV19 and TRBJ1-5, with D possibly TRBD1 on 5 matching bases. Trimming removed 5 bases at V and 7 bases at J, with 15 bases between. This CDR3 region has 14 residues. CDR1 and CDR2 from the germline V gene are LNHDA and SQIVND (reference sequence). The CDR3 DNA reads as TGTGCCAGTAGTTCCGGGACGAAGGAACAGCCCCAGCATTTT. Its translation is CASSSGTKEQPQHF.

This clonotype was detected many times. The chain combines TRBV12-3 or TRBV12-4 with TRBJ2-7, with 8 positions matching TRBD2. Trimming took 2 bases from V and 5 from J; bases not matched to a gene: 8. This CDR3 is built from 15 residues. CDR3 coding DNA: TGTGCCAGCAGTTTACGATCGGGGGGGCCCCACGAGCAGTACTTC. Its protein product is CASSLRSGGPHEQYF.

Written as DNA, the CDR3 is TGCGCCAGCAGTGAGGGACAGGGGCATGAGCAGTTCTTC. Translation gives CASSEGQGHEQFF. This chain joins TRBV10-2 and TRBJ2-1; 9 nucleotides match TRBD1. The CDR3 is 13 amino acids. V was pared by 2 bases and J by 8 bases, with 1 base of the junction left unmatched. Germline loops: CDR1 WSHSY, CDR2 SAAADI.

With regard to this clonotype: This may arise from a read error, as a much more abundant clone is one base away. The rearrangement links TRBV12-3 or TRBV12-4 to TRBJ2-2, with D possibly called TRBD1 or TRBD2 (5 bases each). The CDR3 has 16 amino acids. The V end was cut by 8 bases, the J end by 11 bases, with 27 bases between. The CDR3 region is CASGPQGALRLAELFF. The DNA of the CDR3 is TGTGCCAGCGGGCCCCAGGGAGCCCTAAGGCTCGCAGAGCTGTTTTTT.

This chain connects TRBV7-9 to TRBJ2-5; no definite D call. Germline V CDR1 and CDR2: SEHNR, FQNEAQ (reference sequence). V lost 1 base to trimming and J lost 6 bases, with 9 bases between them. The CDR3 consists of 13 residues. The CDR3 nucleotides read TGTGCCAGCAGCTTAGGATCAGATAAGACCCAGTACTTC. Translation gives CASSLGSDKTQYF.

The J gene is TRBJ2-3, the V gene TRBV5-1; TRBD1 is a possible D gene (7 bases). Trimming shortened V by 0 bases and J by 5 bases, and 10 bases separated the two germline ends. Germline CDR1 SGHRS, CDR2 YFSETQ. The CDR3 spans 14 residues. The CDR3 loop is CASSLAGGGDTQYF. In DNA form, the CDR3 reads TGCGCCAGCAGCTTGGCAGGGGGAGGAGATACGCAGTATTTT.

On this clonotype: This clone may be a read error of a much larger clone one base away. The chain uses TRBV5-6 and TRBJ1-1; TRBD1 matches at 7 bases. There are 15 residues in the CDR3. CDR1 is SGHDT, CDR2 YYEEEE, per germline. The CDR3 here is CASSFNPGGYTEACF. The CDR3 DNA reads as TGTGCCAGCAGCTTCAACCCAGGGGGATACACTGAAGCTTGCTTT.

Comments on this clonotype: One end of the junction is discordant with germline, which a read error may explain. The chain employs TRBV5-1 and TRBJ1-4; TRBD1 might be the D (5 bases). This CDR3 spans 14 amino acids. Germline V gene data show CDR1 as SGHRS and CDR2 as YFSETQ. CDR3 residues: CASSWGSTNEKLSF. CDR3 DNA sequence: TGCGCCAGCAGCTGGGGGTCGACTAATGAAAAACTGTCTTTT.

The chain links TRBV20-1 to TRBJ2-1; D is perhaps TRBD2 (6 bases). Germline values: CDR1 DFQATT, CDR2 SNEGSKA (reference sequence). The CDR3 runs to 12 residues. For the CDR3, the DNA is TGCAGCCTACGGGAGAACTACAATGAGCAGTTCTTC. Translating gives CSLRENYNEQFF.